The T cell receptor beta chain described here comes from a study of early T cells in non-severe SARS-CoV-2 infection. Findings of the study overall: Reliance on VDJdb matching favored anti-spike CD8 responses; private and CD4 specificities were missed.

Researchers attached unique molecular identifiers to individual cDNA molecules. TCRdb analysed the 5' RACE reads with MiXCR anew, one entry per CDR3 protein. The sample has over 75,000 distinct CDR3 sequences, approximately 15% seen once. About this clonotype: Its antigen is undetermined.

V was clipped by 6 bases and J by 8 bases, with 17 bases between them. The CDR3 runs to 13 residues. Per the germline V gene, CDR1 is DFQATT and CDR2 is SNEGSKA (reference sequence). The chain carries TRBV20-1 and TRBJ2-1; D tentatively reads TRBD1 or TRBD2 (5 bases each). This TCR was sampled from an adult who was a healthcare worker with PCR-confirmed SARS-CoV-2 infection or an uninfected control (not recorded which). The sample comprised whole blood. The CDR3 loop is CSAPGTRGDEQFF. CDR3 nucleotides: TGCAGTGCGCCCGGGACGCGAGGTGATGAGCAGTTCTTC.